Described below is a single TCR beta chain sequence and its context. The target antigen is unknown. The sample is drawn from a study of blood T cells in healthy people across ages. CDR1 and CDR2 (germline): DFQATT, SNEGSKA (reference sequence). This CDR3 spans 12 amino acids. V was trimmed by 2 bases and J by 6 bases, leaving 8 bases between them. Total RNA was extracted at no less than 6 micrograms per sample. A sample-barcoded 5' primer and a J-beta primer mix were used in a second PCR of about 7 to 12 cycles. TCRdb re-called the 5' RACE reads with MiXCR, one entry per CDR3 protein. Of around 1,100,000 distinct CDR3 sequences listed, more than 30% were seen once; the top ten hold 13%. The study's findings and limits: Diversity estimated from one million T cells was considered an underestimate.

The genes are TRBV20-1 and TRBJ1-5; perhaps TRBD1 as D (5 bases). Sequences were obtained from blood. This receptor was obtained from a man aged 18 to 30 in good health. The DNA of the CDR3 is TGCAGTGCTAGACAGGGCGGTCAGCCCCAGCATTTT. This codes for CSARQGGQPQHF.